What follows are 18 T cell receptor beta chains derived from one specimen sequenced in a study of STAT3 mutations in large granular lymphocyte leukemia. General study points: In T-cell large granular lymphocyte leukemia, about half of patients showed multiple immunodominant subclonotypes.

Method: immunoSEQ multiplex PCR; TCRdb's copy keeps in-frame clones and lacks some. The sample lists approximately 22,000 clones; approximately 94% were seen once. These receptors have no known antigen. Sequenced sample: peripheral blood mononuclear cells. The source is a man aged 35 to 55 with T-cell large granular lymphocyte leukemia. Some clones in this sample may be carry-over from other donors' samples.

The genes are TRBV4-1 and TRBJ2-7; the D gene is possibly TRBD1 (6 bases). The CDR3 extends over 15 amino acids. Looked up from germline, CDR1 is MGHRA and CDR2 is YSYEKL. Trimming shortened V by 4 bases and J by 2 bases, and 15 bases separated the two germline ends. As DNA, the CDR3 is TGCGCCAGCAGCCCCGGGACACCTCTTACCTACGAGCAGTACTTC. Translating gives CASSPGTPLTYEQYF.

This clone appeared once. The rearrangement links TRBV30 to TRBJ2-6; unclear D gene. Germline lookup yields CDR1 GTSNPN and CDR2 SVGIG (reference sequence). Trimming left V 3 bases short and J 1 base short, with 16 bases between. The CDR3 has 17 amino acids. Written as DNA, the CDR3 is TGTGCCTGGAGACCGGCCCAACCCGCATCTGGGGCCAACGTCCTGACTTTC. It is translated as CAWRPAQPASGANVLTF.

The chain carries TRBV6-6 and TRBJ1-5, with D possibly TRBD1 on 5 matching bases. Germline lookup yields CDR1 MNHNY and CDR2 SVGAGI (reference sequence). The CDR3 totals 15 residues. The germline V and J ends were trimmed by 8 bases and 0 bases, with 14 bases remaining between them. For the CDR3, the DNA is TGTGCCAGCGGCCAGGGAGTCTATAGCAATCAGCCCCAGCATTTT. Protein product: CASGQGVYSNQPQHF.

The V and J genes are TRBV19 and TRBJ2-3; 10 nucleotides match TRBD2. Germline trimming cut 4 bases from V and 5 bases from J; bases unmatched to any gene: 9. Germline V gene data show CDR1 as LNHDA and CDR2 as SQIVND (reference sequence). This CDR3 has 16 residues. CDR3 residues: CASSSLAGVEGDTQYF. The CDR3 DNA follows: TGTGCCAGTAGTAGTCTAGCGGGGGTCGAAGGAGATACGCAGTATTTT.

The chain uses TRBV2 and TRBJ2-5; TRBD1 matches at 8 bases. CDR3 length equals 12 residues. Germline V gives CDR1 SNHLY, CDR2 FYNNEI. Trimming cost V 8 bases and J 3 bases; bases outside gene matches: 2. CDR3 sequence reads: CASVDREETQYF. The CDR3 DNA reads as TGTGCCAGCGTGGACAGGGAAGAGACCCAGTACTTC. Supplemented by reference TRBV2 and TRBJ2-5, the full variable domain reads EPEVTQTPSHQVTQMGQEVILRCVPISNHLYFYWYRQILGQKVEFLVSFYNNEISEKSEIFDDQFSVERPDGSNFTLKIRSTKLEDSAMYFCASVDREETQYFGPGTRLLVL.

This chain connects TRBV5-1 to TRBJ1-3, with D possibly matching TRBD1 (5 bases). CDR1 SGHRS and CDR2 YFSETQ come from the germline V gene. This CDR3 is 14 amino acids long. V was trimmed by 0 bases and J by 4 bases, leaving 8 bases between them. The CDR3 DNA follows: TGCGCCAGCAGCTTGGCGGGGCGAGGAAACACCATATATTTT. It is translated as CASSLAGRGNTIYF. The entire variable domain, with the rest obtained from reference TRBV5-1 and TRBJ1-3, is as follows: KAGVTQTPRYLIKTRGQQVTLSCSPISGHRSVSWYQQTPGQGLQFLFEYFSETQRNKGNFPGRFSGRQFSNSRSEMNVSTLELGDSALYLCASSLAGRGNTIYFGEGSWLTVV.

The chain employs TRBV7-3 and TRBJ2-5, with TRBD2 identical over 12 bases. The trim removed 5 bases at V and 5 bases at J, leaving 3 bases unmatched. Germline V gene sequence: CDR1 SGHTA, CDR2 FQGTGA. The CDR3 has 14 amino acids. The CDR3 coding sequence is TGTGCCAGCAGCCGAACTAGCGGGGGGGAGACCCAGTACTTC. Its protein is CASSRTSGGETQYF.

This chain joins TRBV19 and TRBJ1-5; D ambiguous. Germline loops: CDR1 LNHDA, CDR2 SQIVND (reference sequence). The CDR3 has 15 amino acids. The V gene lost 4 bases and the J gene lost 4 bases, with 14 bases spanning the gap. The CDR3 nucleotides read TGTGCCAGTAGTAGCCACGGATCTGCAAATCAGCCCCAGCATTTT. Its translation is CASSSHGSANQPQHF.

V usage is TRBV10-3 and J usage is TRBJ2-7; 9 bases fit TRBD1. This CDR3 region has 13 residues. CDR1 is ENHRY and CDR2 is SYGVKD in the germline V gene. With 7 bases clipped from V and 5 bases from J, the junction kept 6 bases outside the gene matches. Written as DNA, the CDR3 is TGTGCCATCAATCGCCGGGACAGGGACGAGCAGTACTTC. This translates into CAINRRDRDEQYF.

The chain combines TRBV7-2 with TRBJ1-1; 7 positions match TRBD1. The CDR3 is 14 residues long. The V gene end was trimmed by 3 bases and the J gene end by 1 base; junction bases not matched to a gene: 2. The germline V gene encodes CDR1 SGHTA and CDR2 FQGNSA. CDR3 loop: CASSLQGGNTEAFF. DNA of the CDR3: TGTGCCAGCAGCTTGCAGGGGGGGAACACTGAAGCTTTCTTT. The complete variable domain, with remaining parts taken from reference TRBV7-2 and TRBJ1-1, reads GAGVSQSPSNKVTEKGKDVELRCDPISGHTALYWYRQSLGQGLEFLIYFQGNSAPDKSGLPSDRFSAERTGGSVSTLTIQRTQQEDSAVYLCASSLQGGNTEAFFGQGTRLTVV.

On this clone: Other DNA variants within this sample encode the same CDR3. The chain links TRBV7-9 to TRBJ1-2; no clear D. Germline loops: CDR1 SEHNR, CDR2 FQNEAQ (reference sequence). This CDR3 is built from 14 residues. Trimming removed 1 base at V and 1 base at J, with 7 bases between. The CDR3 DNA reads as TGTGCCAGCAGCTTAGAGCATAATAACTATGGCTACACCTTC. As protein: CASSLEHNNYGYTF.

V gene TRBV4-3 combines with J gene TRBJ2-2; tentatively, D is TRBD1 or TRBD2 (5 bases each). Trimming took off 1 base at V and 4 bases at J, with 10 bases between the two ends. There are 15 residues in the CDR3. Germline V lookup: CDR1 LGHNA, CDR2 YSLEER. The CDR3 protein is CASSQVGVATGELFF. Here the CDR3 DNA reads TGCGCCAGCAGCCAAGTGGGGGTTGCCACCGGGGAGCTGTTTTTT.

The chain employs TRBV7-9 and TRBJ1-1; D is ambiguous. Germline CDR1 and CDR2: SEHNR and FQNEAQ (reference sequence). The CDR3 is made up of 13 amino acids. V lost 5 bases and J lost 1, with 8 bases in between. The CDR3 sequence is CASSAGPNTEAFF. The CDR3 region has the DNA TGTGCCAGCAGCGCAGGTCCGAACACTGAAGCTTTCTTT.

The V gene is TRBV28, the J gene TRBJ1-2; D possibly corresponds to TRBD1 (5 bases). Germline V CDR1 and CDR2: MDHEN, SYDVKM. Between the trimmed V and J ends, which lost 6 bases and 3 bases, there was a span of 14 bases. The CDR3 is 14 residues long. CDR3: CASRPGSSYYGYTF. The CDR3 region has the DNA TGTGCCAGCAGGCCAGGGTCCTCTTACTATGGCTACACCTTC.

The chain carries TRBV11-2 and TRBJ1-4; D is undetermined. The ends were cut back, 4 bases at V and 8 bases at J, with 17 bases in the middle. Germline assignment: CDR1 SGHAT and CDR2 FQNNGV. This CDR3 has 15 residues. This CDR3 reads CASSSHQLGREKLFF. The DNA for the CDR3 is TGTGCCAGCAGCTCCCATCAACTAGGTAGAGAAAAACTGTTTTTT.

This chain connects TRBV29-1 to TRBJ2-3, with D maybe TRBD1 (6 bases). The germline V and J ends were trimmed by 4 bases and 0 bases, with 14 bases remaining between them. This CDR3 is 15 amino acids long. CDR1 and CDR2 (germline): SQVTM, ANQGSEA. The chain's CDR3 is CSVGDRRLSTDTQYF. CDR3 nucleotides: TGCAGCGTTGGCGACAGGCGTCTTAGCACAGATACGCAGTATTTT.

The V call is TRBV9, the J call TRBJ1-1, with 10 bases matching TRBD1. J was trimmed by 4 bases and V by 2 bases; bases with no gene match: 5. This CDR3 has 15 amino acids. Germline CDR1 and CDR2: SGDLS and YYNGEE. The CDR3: CASSVHRDRGTEAFF. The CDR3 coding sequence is TGTGCCAGCAGCGTGCACCGGGACAGGGGCACTGAAGCTTTCTTT.

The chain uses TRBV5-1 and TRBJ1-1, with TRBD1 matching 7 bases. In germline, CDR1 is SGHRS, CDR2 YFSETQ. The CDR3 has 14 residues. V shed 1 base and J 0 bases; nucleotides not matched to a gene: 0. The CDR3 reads CASSLTGVNTEAFF. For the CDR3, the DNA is TGCGCCAGCAGCTTGACAGGGGTGAACACTGAAGCTTTCTTT.